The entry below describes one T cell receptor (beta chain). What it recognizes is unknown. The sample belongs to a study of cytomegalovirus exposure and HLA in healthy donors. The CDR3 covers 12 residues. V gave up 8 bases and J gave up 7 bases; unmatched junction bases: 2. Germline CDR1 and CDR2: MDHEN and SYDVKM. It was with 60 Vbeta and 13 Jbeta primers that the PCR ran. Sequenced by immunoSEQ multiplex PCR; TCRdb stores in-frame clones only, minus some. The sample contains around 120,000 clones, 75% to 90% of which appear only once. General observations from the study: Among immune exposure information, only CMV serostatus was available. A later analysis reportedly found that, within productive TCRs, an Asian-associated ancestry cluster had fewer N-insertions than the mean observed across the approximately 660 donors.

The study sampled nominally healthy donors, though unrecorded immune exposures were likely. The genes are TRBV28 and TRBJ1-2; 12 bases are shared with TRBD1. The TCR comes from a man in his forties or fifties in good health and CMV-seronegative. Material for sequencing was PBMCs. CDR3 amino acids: CASRDRGRGYTF. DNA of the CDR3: TGTGCCAGCCGGGACAGGGGGCGTGGCTACACCTTC.